Shown below are 14 T cell receptor beta chains from a single sample sequenced in a study of blood T cell repertoires in COVID-19. Assay: immunoSEQ multiplex PCR; the TCRdb copy retains only in-frame clones and omits some. The sample carries about 240,000 clones, 65% to 85% recorded once. What was sequenced was peripheral blood. These receptors all stem from a human donor in a cohort sampled during active COVID-19.

The rearrangement uses TRBV7-6 and TRBJ1-1; D is possibly TRBD1 (5 bases). V dropped 1 base and J dropped 3 bases, with 9 bases sitting between them. CDR1 SGHVS and CDR2 FNYEAQ come from the germline V gene. CDR3 length: 14 amino acids. CDR3 residues: CASSLVAGHTEAFF. CDR3 in DNA: TGTGCCAGCAGCTTAGTTGCGGGGCACACTGAAGCTTTCTTT.

The gene calls are TRBV7-9 and TRBJ1-2, with TRBD1 as a possible D gene (6 bases). V was trimmed by 5 bases and J by 6 bases, leaving 22 bases between them. The length of the CDR3 is 16 residues. CDR1 is SEHNR and CDR2 is FQNEAQ in the germline V gene (reference sequence). CDR3 in DNA: TGTGCCAGCAGCCTATCGGGGATGCAGGGGTCCAATGGCTACACCTTC. This codes for CASSLSGMQGSNGYTF.

The chain recombines TRBV3-1 (or the pseudogene TRBV3-2) with TRBJ1-1; no clear D. Germline V gives CDR1 LGHDT, CDR2 YNNKEL (reference sequence). The CDR3 contains 13 residues. Trimming stripped 2 bases from V and 3 bases from J, with 7 bases between. CDR3 sequence reads: CASSQNSYTEAFF. The CDR3 coding sequence is TGTGCCAGCAGCCAAAACTCGTACACTGAAGCTTTCTTT.

A remark on this clone: The junction shows a germline mismatch at one end, possibly a read error. This chain links TRBV6-1 with TRBJ2-7; 8 nucleotides match TRBD2. Germline V lookup: CDR1 MNHNS, CDR2 SASEGT. This CDR3 is 17 amino acids long. For the CDR3, the DNA is TGTGCCAGCAGTGTGGGTAGGGTTAGCGGGATGGGCTACGGGCAGTACTTC. Translation gives CASSVGRVSGMGYGQYF.

The gene calls are TRBV6-5 and TRBJ2-1; 10 bases agree with TRBD2. CDR3 length: 14 amino acids. Trimming at V came to 6 bases and at J to 4 bases, leaving 3 bases not matched to a gene. From germline, CDR1 is MNHEY and CDR2 SVGAGI. The CDR3 DNA follows: TGTGCCAGCAGCGGAGCGGGAGGGTACAATGAGCAGTTCTTC. The encoded protein is CASSGAGGYNEQFF.

The chain recombines TRBV11-1 with TRBJ2-5, with D perhaps TRBD1 (5 bases). The CDR3 extends over 16 amino acids. The V end was cut by 4 bases, the J end by 4 bases, with 19 bases between. The germline V gene has CDR1 SGHAT and CDR2 FQDESV (reference sequence). As DNA, the CDR3 is TGTGCCAGCAGCTCGCCTGTGGGGCGAAGTAGAGAGACCCAGTACTTC. This translates into CASSSPVGRSRETQYF.

The gene calls are TRBV6-5 and TRBJ2-1; 8 bases are shared with TRBD2. With 0 bases clipped from V and 3 bases from J, the junction kept 4 bases outside the gene matches. The CDR3 runs to 16 residues. Germline values: CDR1 MNHEY, CDR2 SVGAGI. This CDR3 is CASSYSTGGGYNEQFF. DNA for the CDR3: TGTGCCAGCAGTTACTCGACCGGGGGGGGCTACAATGAGCAGTTCTTC.

This clone was seen a single time. The rearrangement joins TRBV2 to TRBJ1-1; D is perhaps TRBD1 (6 bases). The germline V gene has CDR1 SNHLY and CDR2 FYNNEI. The V end lost 6 bases, the J end lost 6 bases, and 14 bases lay between the germline ends. The CDR3 runs to 13 residues. CDR3 amino acids: CASRVGGMAEAFF. The CDR3 region has the DNA TGTGCCAGCAGAGTAGGGGGTATGGCTGAAGCTTTCTTT.

The chain employs TRBV7-9 and TRBJ2-3; D unclear. This CDR3 region has 13 residues. The germline V gene has CDR1 SEHNR and CDR2 FQNEAQ (reference sequence). V lost 2 bases to trimming and J lost 6 bases, with 9 bases between them. CDR3 residues: CASSLSSRDTQYF. CDR3 bases: TGTGCCAGCAGCTTAAGTTCTCGGGATACGCAGTATTTT.

The chain joins TRBV4-1 to TRBJ1-1; a possible D gene is TRBD1 (5 bases). The CDR3 has 16 amino acids. Deletions cut 1 base from V and 0 bases from J, with 12 bases between. Germline loops: CDR1 MGHRA, CDR2 YSYEKL. The CDR3 DNA follows: TGCGCCAGCAGCCAAGTGGAGGGGCGGGTGAACACTGAAGCTTTCTTT. Its protein product is CASSQVEGRVNTEAFF.

This clone showed up many times. This chain connects TRBV24-1 to TRBJ2-7, with 7 bases aligning to TRBD1. With 4 bases clipped from V and 3 bases from J, the junction kept 14 bases outside the gene matches. The CDR3 totals 17 residues. Germline assignment: CDR1 KGHDR and CDR2 SFDVKD. The CDR3 DNA reads as TGTGCCACCAGTGACCGAGCCGCTCGACAGGGTAGCTACGAGCAGTACTTC. It yields the protein CATSDRAARQGSYEQYF.

J is TRBJ1-2 and V is TRBV11-2; a possible D gene is TRBD1 (5 bases). The CDR3 extends over 13 amino acids. In germline, CDR1 is SGHAT, CDR2 FQNNGV. V was cut by 3 bases and J by 3 bases, with 8 bases left in between. The CDR3, as DNA: TGTGCCAGCAGCTTCTTGACAGACTATGGCTACACCTTC. Protein sequence: CASSFLTDYGYTF. Drawing the rest from reference TRBV11-2 and TRBJ1-2, the complete variable domain is EAGVAQSPRYKIIEKRQSVAFWCNPISGHATLYWYQQILGQGPKLLIQFQNNGVVDDSQLPKDRFSAERLKGVDSTLKIQPAKLEDSAVYLCASSFLTDYGYTFGSGTRLTVV.

CDR3 nucleotide sequence: TGTGCCAGCAGTTTGTTGGAACAGGACTACGAGCAGTACTTC. Its protein is CASSLLEQDYEQYF. The chain uses TRBV7-9 and TRBJ2-7, with D possibly TRBD1 on 5 matching bases. Germline V gene data show CDR1 as SEHNR and CDR2 as FQNEAQ (reference sequence). V dropped 6 bases and J dropped 3 bases, with 15 bases sitting between them. The CDR3 length is 14 residues.

This chain connects TRBV5-1 to TRBJ1-2; D possibly corresponds to TRBD1 (6 bases). The CDR3 runs 16 residues. V shed 4 bases and J shed 4 bases, with 20 bases lying between them. Per germline, CDR1 SGHRS and CDR2 YFSETQ. CDR3 sequence (DNA): TGCGCCAGCAGCGAGGCCGGGGACACAACCCGCTATGGCTACACCTTC. It yields the protein CASSEAGDTTRYGYTF.